This TCR beta chain was obtained from a study of shared clonotypes between healthy human individuals. This CDR3 has 16 amino acids. Per the germline V gene, CDR1 is LNHDA and CDR2 is SQIVND (reference sequence). The V gene lost 4 bases and the J gene lost 2 bases, with 17 bases spanning the gap. In this sample, this clone turned up a few times. Using immunoSEQ multiplex PCR, the repertoire was profiled, and TCRdb retains in-frame clones only, with some absent. The data show around 1,100,000 clones, 60% to 85% seen once. The sample was memory CD4+ T cells from PBMCs. Subset reported: CD45RA-negative fraction. The TCR originated in a young man in good health. Some clones in this sample may be carry-over from other donors' samples. The V and J genes are TRBV19 and TRBJ1-1; no clear D gene. CDR3: CASSRLALLTNTEAFF. The CDR3, as DNA: TGTGCCAGTAGTAGACTGGCTCTCCTAACCAACACTGAAGCTTTCTTT.